One and the same sample provided the 27 T cell receptor beta chains below, sequenced in a study of shared T cell receptors in the human thymus. Clones were sequenced by immunoSEQ multiplex PCR, and TCRdb holds only the in-frame ones, with some missing. The sample has about 380,000 clones, 95% seen once. The material sequenced was thymocytes. The origin of the receptors is a human donor.

The chain combines TRBV25-1 with TRBJ1-4, with D maybe TRBD1 (6 bases). The CDR3 extends over 15 amino acids. V was cut by 9 bases and J by 8 bases, with 22 bases left in between. Germline values: CDR1 MGHDK, CDR2 SYGVNS. CDR3 sequence (DNA): TGTGCCAGTAGTCATCAGGGGCTCAAGAACGAAAAACTGTTTTTT. The encoded protein is CASSHQGLKNEKLFF.

The V call is TRBV30, the J call TRBJ2-3, with TRBD2 identical over 14 bases. The CDR3 has 19 amino acids. The germline V gene encodes CDR1 GTSNPN and CDR2 SVGIG (reference sequence). Germline trimming cut 5 bases from V and 8 bases from J; bases unmatched to any gene: 21. The CDR3 sequence is CAWSTGLAGVGSTEGTQYF. CDR3 in DNA: TGTGCCTGGTCCACGGGACTAGCGGGAGTGGGTAGCACAGAGGGTACGCAGTATTTT.

V and J are TRBV7-2 and TRBJ2-7, with TRBD2 matching 14 bases. The CDR3 is 22 residues long. Germline loops: CDR1 SGHTA, CDR2 FQGNSA. Losses at the gene ends were 0 bases for V and 4 bases for J; bases not matched to a gene: 20. The CDR3 is CASSLARRSGTSGRGRIYEQYF. For the CDR3, the DNA is TGTGCCAGCAGCTTAGCGCGTCGATCGGGGACTAGCGGGAGAGGCCGGATATACGAGCAGTACTTC.

The chain recombines TRBV6-1 with TRBJ1-1, with D unclear. The CDR3 runs to 15 residues. V was pared by 2 bases and J by 1 base, with 11 bases between. Germline values: CDR1 MNHNS, CDR2 SASEGT. The CDR3 nucleotides read TGTGCCAGCAGTGAACGATTGGGCGGGAACACTGAAGCTTTCTTT. It yields the protein CASSERLGGNTEAFF.

The chain combines TRBV7-3 with TRBJ1-1, with D possibly TRBD1 on 6 matching bases. V lost 0 bases, J lost 1 base, and 9 bases lay in between. Germline V gives CDR1 SGHTA, CDR2 FQGTGA. The CDR3 consists of 15 residues. The CDR3 nucleotides are TGTGCCAGCAGCTTAACCCGGGACAAGAACACTGAAGCTTTCTTT. This codes for CASSLTRDKNTEAFF.

The CDR3 DNA follows: TGTGCCAGCAGCTTAGCGGCGGTCCCGGCTGGTTGGCCCCAGCATTTT. Translation: CASSLAAVPAGWPQHF. The chain links TRBV7-2 to TRBJ1-5; no reliable D call. The CDR3 loop spans 16 amino acids. Germline V lookup: CDR1 SGHTA, CDR2 FQGNSA. Deletions cut 0 bases from V and 9 bases from J, with 18 bases between.

This chain connects TRBV19 to TRBJ2-7; D gene uncertain. The V gene's germline CDR1 is LNHDA and CDR2 SQIVND (reference sequence). This CDR3 is 17 amino acids long. V was cut by 0 bases and J by 7 bases, with 22 bases left in between. CDR3 residues: CASSIDQGSPLPSEQYF. The CDR3 DNA sequence: TGTGCCAGTAGTATAGATCAAGGGTCACCCCTCCCGAGTGAGCAGTACTTC.

To note about this clone: The CDR3 does not close with the conserved phenylalanine or tryptophan, likely indicating a read error. It is unclear where the CDR3 begins or ends on the DNA, so no DNA is shown, and the CDR3 is as TCRdb lists it. The chain has TRBV20-1 and TRBJ2-3; the table's TRBD1 call for D was not verified on the DNA. Germline V lookup: CDR1 DFQATT, CDR2 SNEGSKA (reference sequence). The CDR3 is 10 amino acids in total, end residues counted. The CDR3 here is CSARLMGQGL.

This clone was detected once. Other DNA sequences of this sample code for an identical CDR3. The V gene is TRBV6-5, the J gene TRBJ2-7; 8 bases are a match to TRBD2. V shed 6 bases, J shed 3 bases, and the junction held 7 bases outside the gene matches. The CDR3 is made up of 14 amino acids. The germline V gene encodes CDR1 MNHEY and CDR2 SVGAGI. The CDR3 sequence: CASSPGLGFYEQYF. CDR3 DNA: TGTGCCAGCAGCCCGGGACTAGGTTTCTACGAGCAGTACTTC.

The chain combines TRBV9 with TRBJ2-1; D is perhaps TRBD2 (5 bases). V was clipped by 7 bases and J by 8 bases, with 10 bases between them. The CDR3 has 11 residues. Germline V gene data show CDR1 as SGDLS and CDR2 as YYNGEE. Here the CDR3 reads CASGPGDEQFF. In DNA form, the CDR3 reads TGTGCCAGCGGGCCCGGGGATGAGCAGTTCTTC.

The genes are TRBV13 and TRBJ2-5; TRBD2 matches at 14 bases. The CDR3 spans 18 residues. Germline V lookup: CDR1 PRHDT, CDR2 FYEKMQ (reference sequence). Trimming took 5 bases from V and 1 from J; bases not matched to a gene: 9. CDR3 bases: TGTGCCAGCAGCACCGGGACTAGCGGGAGAGGGGGCCAAGAGACCCAGTACTTC. Protein product: CASSTGTSGRGGQETQYF.

This chain uses TRBV7-9 with TRBJ2-2; tentatively, D is TRBD1 (6 bases). Looked up from germline, CDR1 is SEHNR and CDR2 is FQNEAQ (reference sequence). The CDR3 extends over 15 amino acids. Trimming cost V 2 bases and J 4 bases, with 11 bases left between them. The CDR3 nucleotides are TGTGCCAGCAGCTTATTTCGGGACACCACCGGGGAGCTGTTTTTT. This translates into CASSLFRDTTGELFF.

CDR3 DNA: TGTGCCAGCAGAAAACAGGGGGCGCTTGGCTACACCTTC. Its translation: CASRKQGALGYTF. The V and J genes are TRBV6-5 and TRBJ1-2; TRBD1 agrees at 9 bases. The CDR3 is 13 amino acids. The V gene end was trimmed by 6 bases and the J gene end by 7 bases; junction bases not matched to a gene: 6. Germline V gene data show CDR1 as MNHEY and CDR2 as SVGAGI.

The chain combines TRBV7-9 with TRBJ2-7; D gene ambiguous. This CDR3 has 14 amino acids. Trimming stripped 4 bases from V and 2 bases from J, with 12 bases between. Germline CDR1 SEHNR, CDR2 FQNEAQ (reference sequence). The CDR3 nucleotides are TGTGCCAGCAGCTCCCGGCGTAACGCCTACGAGCAGTACTTC. This sequence encodes CASSSRRNAYEQYF.

Only a few counts were recorded for this clone. The V call is TRBV27, the J call TRBJ2-7, with D possibly matching TRBD2 (6 bases). The V gene lost 10 bases and the J gene lost 3 bases, with 10 bases spanning the gap. The CDR3 is 11 residues long. Per germline, CDR1 MNHEY and CDR2 SMNVEV (reference sequence). The CDR3 region has the DNA TGTGCCACGCGGAGGGACTACGAGCAGTACTTC. This gives the protein CATRRDYEQYF.

The chain recombines TRBV18 with TRBJ2-3, with a possible D match to TRBD2 (5 bases). V was pared by 2 bases and J by 5 bases, with 14 bases between. The CDR3 is 15 residues long. Germline assignment: CDR1 KGHSH and CDR2 LQKENI. The CDR3 DNA reads as TGTGCCAGCTCACCAGGAGGCCCTGGGGTAGATACGCAGTATTTT. It encodes CASSPGGPGVDTQYF.

The chain joins TRBV16 to TRBJ1-1, with a tentative D call TRBD1 (5 bases). Trimming left V 8 bases short and J 12 bases short, with 16 bases between. CDR1 and CDR2 (germline): KGHSY, FQNENV. This CDR3 is 11 amino acids long. CDR3 loop: CASVGENSTFF. Written as DNA, the CDR3 is TGTGCCAGCGTAGGGGAAAATTCGACTTTCTTT.

This clone was counted between two and nine times. The chain links TRBV19 to TRBJ2-7; D remains ambiguous. CDR1 and CDR2 from the germline V gene are LNHDA and SQIVND (reference sequence). CDR3 length: 16 residues. The V gene lost 0 bases and the J gene lost 4 bases, with 16 bases spanning the gap. The CDR3 is CASSIDLQESAYEQYF. The CDR3 DNA is TGTGCCAGTAGTATAGATCTCCAGGAAAGTGCTTACGAGCAGTACTTC.

V is TRBV27 and J is TRBJ1-1; 10 nucleotides match TRBD1. Germline CDR1 reads MNHEY; CDR2 reads SMNVEV (reference sequence). The CDR3 loop spans 15 amino acids. With V trimmed by 2 bases and J by 7 bases, 7 bases remained unmatched. CDR3 sequence (DNA): TGTGCCAGCAGTTTACGCAGGGACAGGGGAGTTGAAGCTTTCTTT. Amino acids: CASSLRRDRGVEAFF.

V is TRBV5-1 and J is TRBJ2-1; tentatively, D is TRBD2 (6 bases). The V and J ends lost 6 bases and 3 bases respectively, with 19 bases between them. This CDR3 comprises 16 residues. CDR1 and CDR2 (germline): SGHRS, YFSETQ. CDR3: CASTPHRLGGYNEQFF. In DNA form, the CDR3 reads TGCGCCAGCACCCCCCACCGACTAGGTGGCTACAATGAGCAGTTCTTC.

The chain joins TRBV30 to TRBJ2-7; tentatively, D is TRBD1 or TRBD2 (5 bases each). The V gene's germline CDR1 is GTSNPN and CDR2 SVGIG (reference sequence). The CDR3 is 20 residues long. The ends were cut back, 2 bases at V and 2 bases at J, with 31 bases in the middle. The CDR3 is CAWSKKAPSHIREIPYEQYF. For the CDR3, the DNA is TGTGCCTGGAGTAAAAAGGCCCCGTCTCATATCAGGGAGATCCCCTACGAGCAGTACTTC.

The gene calls are TRBV7-9 and TRBJ2-5; possibly TRBD1 or TRBD2 for D (5 bases each). This CDR3 spans 17 amino acids. V was cut by 3 bases and J by 4 bases, with 21 bases left in between. CDR1 SEHNR and CDR2 FQNEAQ come from the germline V gene (reference sequence). The CDR3 reads CASSFRFPESGGETQYF. Here the CDR3 DNA reads TGTGCCAGCAGCTTTAGGTTTCCGGAATCTGGGGGAGAGACCCAGTACTTC.

The rearrangement links TRBV28 to TRBJ2-6; 7 bases fit TRBD1. Germline trimming cut 5 bases from V and 0 bases from J; bases unmatched to any gene: 4. CDR1 and CDR2 from the germline V gene are MDHEN and SYDVKM. CDR3 length equals 16 residues. The CDR3, as DNA: TGTGCCAGCAGTACACGACAGGGCTCTGGGGCCAACGTCCTGACTTTC. Amino acid sequence: CASSTRQGSGANVLTF.

The chain combines TRBV4-1 with TRBJ2-3; TRBD1 aligns across 12 bases. The CDR3 is made up of 18 amino acids. Germline loops: CDR1 MGHRA, CDR2 YSYEKL. V trimming: 3 bases; J trimming: 6 bases; junction bases outside the gene matches: 13. The CDR3 DNA reads TGCGCCAGCAGCCATCGGTCGGGACAGGGGGCGAGATTGGATACGCAGTATTTT. This codes for CASSHRSGQGARLDTQYF.

The sample holds a few counts of this clone. The chain couples TRBV19 to TRBJ1-2; TRBD1 matches 8 bases. Trimming at V came to 5 bases and at J to 4 bases, leaving 9 bases not matched to a gene. This CDR3 has 15 residues. Per germline, CDR1 LNHDA and CDR2 SQIVND (reference sequence). CDR3 sequence: CASSLRDRRSYGYTF. In nucleotides, the CDR3 is TGTGCCAGTAGTCTTAGGGACAGGCGAAGCTATGGCTACACCTTC.

The chain combines TRBV2 with TRBJ2-3; D gene ambiguous. Trimming shortened V by 5 bases and J by 5 bases, and 20 bases separated the two germline ends. Germline V gene sequence: CDR1 SNHLY, CDR2 FYNNEI. This CDR3 is 16 amino acids long. DNA for the CDR3: TGTGCCAGCAGTACAGAGCGTGGGCAGGATGAAGATACGCAGTATTTT. It encodes CASSTERGQDEDTQYF.

V is TRBV27 and J is TRBJ2-4, with 10 bases lining up with TRBD2. This CDR3 is 16 amino acids long. The germline gives CDR1 MNHEY, CDR2 SMNVEV (reference sequence). V shed 5 bases and J 0 bases; nucleotides not matched to a gene: 4. As DNA, the CDR3 is TGTGCCAGCAGTCCCGGACTAGCGGTAGCCAAAAACATTCAGTACTTC. Translation: CASSPGLAVAKNIQYF.